This T cell receptor (beta chain) was sequenced during a study of shared clonotypes between healthy human individuals (dated by TCRdb to about 2020). Background for the entire study: A couple of women and a few men aged 18 to 49 years were included in the cohort. The study deeply sequenced blood TCR repertoires of five healthy adults to estimate repertoire size and the extent of clonotype sharing between individuals. Per donor, three plates each were used for CD4 naive and CD4 memory, two for CD8 naive, and one for CD8 memory. Each donor's leukapheresis produced roughly between about 0.8 and 10 billion PBMCs. Libraries were prepared and TCR repertoires were sequenced by different laboratories using diverse techniques, in order to increase sequencing depth and limit assay-specific biases.

The CDR3 numbers 13 residues from cysteine through phenylalanine. Just the 39-base CDR3 DNA is kept, in frame starting at base 1. The germline V gene yields SGHRS for CDR1 and YFSETQ for CDR2. The junction carries 8 bases between V and J, which are trimmed by 0 bases and 5 bases respectively. Using the deep immunoSEQ assay, TCR CDR3 regions were amplified from genomic DNA by multiplex PCR. Extracted genomic DNA from each cell subset was spread evenly across all wells of several immunoSEQ 96-well plates, with each plate serving as a replicate. For sorted subsets, each replicate PCR was loaded with about 200 ng genomic DNA, equivalent to 32,000 or so T cell genomes. Purified libraries were measured with a Qubit 3.0 fluorometer, size-checked on a Bioanalyzer 2100, and measured again with the KAPA Library Quantification kit. A separate single-read 150-cycle Illumina NextSeq 550 flow cell was used to sequence each immunoSEQ 96-well plate. From the authors' description of their analysis: The immunoSEQ output contained only junctional sequences without quality scores, so filtering could not match that applied to full-length reads. Sequences were annotated with PyIR, a Python wrapper for IgBLAST v1.9, and V/J genes and CDR3 were assigned using IMGT germline references. Reads were filtered out if the reads had weak V/J assignments (E-value above 1e-6), no CDR3, stop codons, out-of-frame junctions, or ambiguous translated residues. A V3J clonotype was defined by an identical inferred V gene, J gene, and CDR3 amino acid sequence. To compute the percentage overlap between repertoires, the number of shared unique clonotypes was divided by the size of the smaller repertoire. Richness of each repertoire was evaluated using RTK rarefaction, the Chao1 estimator, and Recon v2.1 estimates of unobserved clonotypes. OLGA was used to compute generation probabilities for all TCRbeta clonotypes that the gDNA method yielded from a handful of donors. TCRdb provides this immuneACCESS table in a form limited to in-frame rearrangements. Some clones are lacking; in checked studies, under half of them reflect an unresolved V gene, and why the rest are absent is not known. D and trimming come from the DNA, and the V and J calls and clone size come from that table. This sample has about 1 million clones in its table, and around 75% of those were observed once. The ten most abundant clones make up about 1.5% of the sample.

What the study reported, not specific to this receptor: Based on pairwise subsampling, the degree of clonotype sharing among donors was expected to be affected by sequencing depth. Across a handful of donors, approximately 4.6% of naive CD4, over 3% of naive CD8, 2.3% of memory CD4, and roughly 0.41% of memory CD8 clonotypes were shared. Rarefaction of sorted-subset datasets indicated incomplete sequencing despite the large sequencing depth. Estimated clonotype richness was generally larger for naive than for memory subsets. Higher generation probabilities were observed for clonotypes shared by all four sorted-subset donors than for non-shared clonotypes. Sampling was restricted to blood, and TCR repertoires in tissue are likely to differ from TCR repertoires in blood. Because the study included only a small number of donors, the genetic and exposure-history diversity represented was limited.

Donors were healthy HIV-negative adults with no recently reported acute infections or vaccinations. Every donor was a Caucasian adult living in Nashville, Tennessee, USA. CD4+ T cells were enriched by magnetic negative selection; naive cells were then positively selected on CD45RA, and the negative fraction formed the memory subset. Blood was collected by leukapheresis, and PBMCs were isolated by Ficoll-Histopaque density gradient centrifugation and then cryopreserved in liquid nitrogen vapor phase. Purity and quantity of every magnetically sorted T cell population were checked by analytical flow cytometry. Genomic DNA was isolated from each sorted fraction and quantified by UV absorbance on a Nanodrop 2000c. As for this clone: Its target antigen remains unknown. No base quality values were provided; no much bigger clone lies one nucleotide off.

The TCR comes from a man between 18 and 29 years old in good health. Sample: memory CD4+ T cells sorted from blood. This sample's cell subset or site label indicates: CD45RA-negative fraction. The rearrangement combines TRBV5-1 with TRBJ2-5; the D gene is perhaps TRBD1, from 5 matching bases. The DNA is as follows: TGCGCCAGCAGCTTGGACAGGCCGGAGACCCAGTACTTC. Its translation reads: CASSLDRPETQYF.